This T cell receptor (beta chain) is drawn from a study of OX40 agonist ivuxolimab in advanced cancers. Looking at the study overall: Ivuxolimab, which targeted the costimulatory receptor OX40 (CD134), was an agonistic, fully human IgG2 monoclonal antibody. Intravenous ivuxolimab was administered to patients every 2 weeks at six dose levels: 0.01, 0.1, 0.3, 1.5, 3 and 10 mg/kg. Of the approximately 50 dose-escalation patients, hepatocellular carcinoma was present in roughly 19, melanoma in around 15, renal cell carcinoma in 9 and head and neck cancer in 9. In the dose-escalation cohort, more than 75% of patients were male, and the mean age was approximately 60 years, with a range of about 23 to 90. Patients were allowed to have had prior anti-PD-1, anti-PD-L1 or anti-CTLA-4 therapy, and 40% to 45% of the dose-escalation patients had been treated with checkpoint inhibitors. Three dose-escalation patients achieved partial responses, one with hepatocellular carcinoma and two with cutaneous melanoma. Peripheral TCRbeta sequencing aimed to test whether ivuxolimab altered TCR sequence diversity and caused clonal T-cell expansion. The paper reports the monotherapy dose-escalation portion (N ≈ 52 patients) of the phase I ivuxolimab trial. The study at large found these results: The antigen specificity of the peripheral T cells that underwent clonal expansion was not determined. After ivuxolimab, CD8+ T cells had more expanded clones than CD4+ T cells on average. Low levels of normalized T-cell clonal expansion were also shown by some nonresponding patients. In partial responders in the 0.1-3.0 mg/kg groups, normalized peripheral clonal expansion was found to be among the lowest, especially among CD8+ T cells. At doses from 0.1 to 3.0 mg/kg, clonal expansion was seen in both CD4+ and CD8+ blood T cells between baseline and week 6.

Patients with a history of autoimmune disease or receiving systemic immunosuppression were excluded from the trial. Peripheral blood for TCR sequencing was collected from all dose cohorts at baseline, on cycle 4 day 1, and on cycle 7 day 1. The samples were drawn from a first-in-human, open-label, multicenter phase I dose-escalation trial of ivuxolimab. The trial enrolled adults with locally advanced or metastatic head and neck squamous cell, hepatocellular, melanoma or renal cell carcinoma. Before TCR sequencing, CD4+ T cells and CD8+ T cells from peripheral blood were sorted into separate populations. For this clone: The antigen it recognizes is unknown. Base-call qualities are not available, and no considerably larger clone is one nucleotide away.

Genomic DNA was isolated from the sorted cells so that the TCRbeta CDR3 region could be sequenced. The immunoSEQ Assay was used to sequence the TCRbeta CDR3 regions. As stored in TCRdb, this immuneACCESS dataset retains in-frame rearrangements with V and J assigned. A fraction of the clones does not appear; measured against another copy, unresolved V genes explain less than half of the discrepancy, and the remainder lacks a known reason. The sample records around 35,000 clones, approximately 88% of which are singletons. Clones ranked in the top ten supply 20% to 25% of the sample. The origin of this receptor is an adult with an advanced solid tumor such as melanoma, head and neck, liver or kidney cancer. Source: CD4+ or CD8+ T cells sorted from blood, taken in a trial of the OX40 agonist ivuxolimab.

The DNA reads as follows: TGCGCCAGCAGCCCTTACAGGGGGGACAACACCATATATTTT. The resulting protein is CASSPYRGDNTIYF. The sequence links TRBV5-1 to TRBJ1-3; 8 of the junction bases match TRBD1. Via the germline V gene, CDR1 is SGHRS and CDR2 YFSETQ. After removal of 4 bases from V and 7 bases from J, the junction retains 7 bases not matched to a gene. Reading from cysteine to phenylalanine, the CDR3 counts 14 amino acids. Only the CDR3 DNA stays, 42 bases, in frame from base 1.